The clone carrying this TCR beta chain was observed a handful of times. The assay was immunoSEQ multiplex PCR, and TCRdb's table has in-frame clones only and misses some. In the table there are 150,000 to 200,000 clones, 90% to 95% of which are singletons. The sample originates from a study of T cell responses to AZD1222 COVID-19 vaccine. Germline V gives CDR1 SGHAT, CDR2 FQNNGV. The CDR3 is 15 residues long. V gave up 6 bases and J gave up 3 bases; unmatched junction bases: 8. The sequence was obtained from an adult who received the MenACWY meningococcal vaccine as a control. V is TRBV11-2 and J is TRBJ2-7, with TRBD1 matching over 10 bases. This specimen was peripheral blood, taken 28 days after the second dose of the MenACWY control vaccine. CDR3 amino acids: CASSWGQGQGYEQYF. CDR3 nucleotide sequence: TGTGCCAGCAGTTGGGGACAGGGGCAAGGCTACGAGCAGTACTTC.